One sample yielded the 20 T cell receptor beta chains listed below, sequenced in a study of shared clonotypes between healthy human individuals. Produced via immunoSEQ multiplex PCR; TCRdb's table is partial and in-frame only. Altogether about 820,000 clones are present, roughly 92% being singletons, with the ten largest covering around 24%. CD8 cells classed as naive were CD45RO-negative and positively selected for CCR7, excluding terminally differentiated effector memory CD45RA+ cells. Specimen: naive CD8+ T cells sorted from blood. The receptors were gathered from a man aged 25-45 years in good health.

The chain couples TRBV19 to TRBJ2-5; either TRBD1 or TRBD2 may fit D (6 bases each). This CDR3 spans 19 amino acids. V was shortened by 6 bases and J by 3 bases, with 29 bases between the two germline ends. Germline-derived CDR1 and CDR2 are LNHDA and SQIVND (reference sequence). The CDR3 reads CASSPPGGGQSGSEETQYF. As DNA, the CDR3 is TGTGCCAGTAGCCCCCCGGGTGGGGGGCAGTCGGGATCCGAAGAGACCCAGTACTTC.

CDR3 sequence reads: CASSPTGGTLTGELFF. CDR3 nucleotides: TGTGCCAGCAGCCCCACCGGGGGGACCCTCACCGGGGAGCTGTTTTTT. The chain recombines TRBV6-6 with TRBJ2-2; TRBD2 agrees at 7 bases. From germline, CDR1 is MNHNY and CDR2 SVGAGI (reference sequence). The length of the CDR3 is 16 residues. V lost 6 bases and J lost 4; bases outside the gene matches: 11.

This chain links TRBV2 with TRBJ1-4; D remains unclear. The CDR3 covers 14 residues. Deletions cut 1 base from V and 8 bases from J, with 11 bases between. Germline loops: CDR1 SNHLY, CDR2 FYNNEI. CDR3 nucleotides: TGTGCCAGCAGTGAAGAGGGAAGGCTCGAAAAACTGTTTTTT. This gives the protein CASSEEGRLEKLFF.

This clone was detected only a few times. The chain carries TRBV27 and TRBJ2-5; 7 bases match TRBD1. CDR1 and CDR2 from the germline V gene are MNHEY and SMNVEV (reference sequence). The CDR3 totals 15 residues. V gave up 2 bases and J gave up 3 bases; unmatched junction bases: 6. CDR3 bases: TGTGCCAGCAGTTTAACAGGGGAAGGGGAAGAGACCCAGTACTTC. Its translation: CASSLTGEGEETQYF.

The rearrangement uses TRBV27 and TRBJ2-1; no reliable D call. V gave up 5 bases and J gave up 7 bases, with 6 bases separating them. This CDR3 contains 11 residues. Per germline, CDR1 MNHEY and CDR2 SMNVEV (reference sequence). In DNA form, the CDR3 reads TGTGCCAGCAGTCATCAAAATGAGCAGTTCTTC. Amino acids: CASSHQNEQFF.

The V and J genes are TRBV15 and TRBJ1-2, with D possibly being TRBD1 (5 bases). Germline V gene lookup returns CDR1 LNHNV and CDR2 YYDKDF (reference sequence). V was clipped by 0 bases and J by 7 bases, with 18 bases between them. CDR3 length: 16 residues. CDR3 in DNA: TGTGCCACCAGCAGAGATCGAACGGCAGGGATCCTTGGCTACACCTTC. Translating gives CATSRDRTAGILGYTF. Using reference TRBV15 and TRBJ1-2 for the parts outside the CDR3, the full variable domain is DAMVIQNPRYQVTQFGKPVTLSCSQTLNHNVMYWYQQKSSQAPKLLFHYYDKDFNNEADTPDNFQSRRPNTSFCFLDIRSPGLGDTAMYLCATSRDRTAGILGYTFGSGTRLTVV.

The chain combines TRBV2 with TRBJ2-1; a weak D match, TRBD2 (6 bases). The CDR3 covers 15 residues. Germline V gene data show CDR1 as SNHLY and CDR2 as FYNNEI. The V end was cut by 5 bases, the J end by 8 bases, with 19 bases between. The CDR3 here is CASSKRETPLDEQFF. In nucleotides, the CDR3 is TGTGCCAGCAGTAAACGGGAGACTCCTTTAGATGAGCAGTTCTTC.

Here the CDR3 DNA reads TGTGCCAGCAGTCCAGACAGGGGAAGCACAGATACGCAGTATTTT. This codes for CASSPDRGSTDTQYF. The chain carries TRBV28 and TRBJ2-3, with 8 positions matching TRBD1. V shed 5 bases, J shed 0 bases, and the junction held 4 bases outside the gene matches. The CDR3 loop spans 15 amino acids. The germline V gene encodes CDR1 MDHEN and CDR2 SYDVKM.

The chain is built from TRBV4-1 and TRBJ2-5; D is unclear. Germline CDR1 MGHRA, CDR2 YSYEKL. The CDR3 length is 15 residues. The V and J ends lost 1 base and 2 bases respectively, with 11 bases between them. This CDR3 reads CASSQGLRAQETQYF. CDR3 in DNA: TGCGCCAGCAGCCAAGGTCTAAGGGCTCAAGAGACCCAGTACTTC.

The gene calls are TRBV7-6 and TRBJ2-1, with D perhaps TRBD1 (5 bases). CDR3 length: 12 residues. In germline, CDR1 is SGHVS, CDR2 FNYEAQ. Trimming removed 5 bases from V and 10 bases from J, with 12 bases in between. CDR3 sequence reads: CASSIWQGEQFF. CDR3 sequence (DNA): TGTGCCAGCAGCATATGGCAGGGCGAGCAGTTCTTC.

V is TRBV13 and J is TRBJ2-5, with 10 bases lining up with TRBD1. The J segment lost 1 base and the V segment lost 9 bases, leaving 2 bases of the junction unmatched. The V gene's germline CDR1 is PRHDT and CDR2 FYEKMQ (reference sequence). This CDR3 is built from 13 residues. The DNA of the CDR3 is TGTGCCAGGACAGGGGGCGGCCAAGAGACCCAGTACTTC. Its translation: CARTGGGQETQYF.

The gene calls are TRBV2 and TRBJ1-5; D uncertain. Per the germline V gene, CDR1 is SNHLY and CDR2 is FYNNEI. Trimming pared 4 bases from V and 4 bases from J, leaving 5 bases between. The CDR3 is 12 amino acids. CDR3 amino acids: CASSGINQPQHF. The CDR3 DNA follows: TGTGCCAGCAGTGGGATTAATCAGCCCCAGCATTTT.

The chain uses TRBV29-1 and TRBJ2-7, with D uncertain. Germline CDR1 SQVTM, CDR2 ANQGSEA. V shed 6 bases and J shed 0 bases, with 12 bases lying between them. The CDR3 totals 13 residues. This CDR3 reads CSVALLSSYEQYF. CDR3 DNA sequence: TGCAGCGTAGCTCTACTGAGCTCCTACGAGCAGTACTTC.

This chain uses TRBV28 with TRBJ2-1; D unclear. This CDR3 has 15 amino acids. The germline gives CDR1 MDHEN, CDR2 SYDVKM. V lost 3 bases, J lost 0 bases, and 9 bases lay in between. CDR3 bases: TGTGCCAGCAGTTTCCCCCTAAGCTCCTACAATGAGCAGTTCTTC. Translating it yields CASSFPLSSYNEQFF.

This clone showed up just once. The chain joins TRBV5-1 to TRBJ2-1; perhaps TRBD2 as D (5 bases). The V end lost 4 bases, the J end lost 6 bases, and 11 bases lay between the germline ends. Germline lookup yields CDR1 SGHRS and CDR2 YFSETQ. The CDR3 sequence is 13 residues long. CDR3 DNA sequence: TGCGCCAGCAGCAGCACTAGTGCCAATGAGCAGTTCTTC. It specifies CASSSTSANEQFF.

The V gene is TRBV27, the J gene TRBJ1-2; TRBD1 aligns across 9 bases. This CDR3 spans 14 amino acids. Germline CDR1 is MNHEY and CDR2 is SMNVEV (reference sequence). V was pared by 4 bases and J by 7 bases, with 7 bases of the junction left unmatched. The CDR3 reads CASSWITGGGGYTF. DNA for the CDR3: TGTGCCAGCAGTTGGATAACAGGGGGCGGTGGCTACACCTTC.

This rearrangement joins TRBV4-3 to TRBJ1-4, with D maybe TRBD1 (6 bases). This CDR3 comprises 17 residues. The V end was cut by 2 bases, the J end by 8 bases, with 21 bases between. Germline V gives CDR1 LGHNA, CDR2 YSLEER. DNA of the CDR3: TGCGCCAGCAGCCAAACGATCGGAGGGGGGAGCGAGGAAAAACTGTTTTTT. Amino acids: CASSQTIGGGSEEKLFF.

The chain is built from TRBV30 and TRBJ2-5, with D perhaps assigned TRBD1 or TRBD2 (5 bases each). With 4 bases removed from V and 3 bases from J, the gap between germline ends came to 9 bases. This CDR3 is 12 amino acids long. The germline V gene encodes CDR1 GTSNPN and CDR2 SVGIG (reference sequence). CDR3 residues: CAWTLGEETQYF. The CDR3 DNA reads as TGTGCCTGGACACTGGGGGAAGAGACCCAGTACTTC.

Comments on this clone: Other DNA sequences from this sample encode an identical CDR3 as well. CDR3 bases: TGTGCCAGCAGTGAATGGGGAAACACTGAAGCTTTCTTT. Translating gives CASSEWGNTEAFF. The V call is TRBV2, the J call TRBJ1-1; D gene unclear. The V end lost 2 bases, the J end lost 2 bases, and 6 bases lay between the germline ends. CDR3 size: 13 residues. CDR1 is SNHLY, CDR2 FYNNEI, per germline.

The count of this clone is one. The rearrangement uses TRBV27 and TRBJ1-4, with D uncertain. Trimming took 3 bases from V and 8 from J, leaving 19 bases between them. Germline values: CDR1 MNHEY, CDR2 SMNVEV (reference sequence). CDR3 length: 16 residues. The CDR3 region has the DNA TGTGCCAGCAGTTTCTCATTTTGGCTGGGCACGGAAAAACTGTTTTTT. This translates into CASSFSFWLGTEKLFF.